The 11 T cell receptor beta chains listed next were all sequenced from one sample in a study of T cell clonality in common variable immunodeficiency. Assay: immunoSEQ multiplex PCR; the TCRdb copy retains only in-frame clones and omits some. This sample has about 52,000 clones and no singletons, with 2% to 2.5% in the ten largest. Sequenced input: peripheral blood mononuclear cells. All receptors come from a person between 18 and 75 years old in good health.

In regard to this clone: The CDR3 end is not reached by the read, which stops 3 residues before it; the germline J gene fills it in. The chain couples TRBV7-6 to TRBJ2-7, with D possibly being TRBD1 (6 bases). Trimming removed 0 bases at V and 2 bases at J, with 11 bases between. The CDR3 loop spans 15 amino acids. The germline V gene encodes CDR1 SGHVS and CDR2 FNYEAQ. The DNA read from the CDR3 is TGTGCCAGCAGCTTAGCGACAGGCTTAACCTACGAG. This gives the protein CASSLATGLTYE. The full CDR3 protein reads CASSLATGLTYEQYF.

The table lists this clone with many counts. Sequencing ends 3 residues short of the CDR3 end; the germline J gene provides the rest. V usage is TRBV7-3 and J usage is TRBJ2-3, with TRBD2 identical over 9 bases. The CDR3 consists of 16 residues. CDR1 and CDR2 (germline): SGHTA, FQGTGA. Incomplete CDR3 DNA: TGTGCCAGCAGCTTAGGGGGTGTAGCGGGGGTCCAAACG. Residues: CASSLGGVAGVQT. The entire CDR3 protein is CASSLGGVAGVQTQYF.

As concerns this clone: The sequence runs out 3 residues before the end of the CDR3; the remainder is reconstructed from the germline J gene. The chain couples TRBV10-2 to TRBJ1-1; 7 nucleotides line up with TRBD1. With V trimmed by 2 bases and J by 1 base, 1 base remained unmatched. CDR3 size: 14 residues. The germline V gene has CDR1 WSHSY and CDR2 SAAADI. The part of the CDR3 DNA that was read is TGCGCCAGCAGTGAGGCAGGGGGGAACACTGAA. It translates to CASSEAGGNTE. The complete CDR3 reads CASSEAGGNTEAFF.

Many counts were recorded for this clone. The missing CDR3 end, 3 residues past where the read stops, is filled in from the germline J gene. Different DNA sequences within this sample yield the same CDR3. The chain carries TRBV29-1 and TRBJ2-5; 8 nucleotides align to TRBD1. V dropped 7 bases and J dropped 7; count of bases not matched to a gene: 5. Germline assignment: CDR1 SQVTM and CDR2 ANQGSEA. This CDR3 region has 11 residues. The sequenced CDR3 bases are TGCAGCGCCGACAGGGGTGGGACC. Encoded protein: CSADRGGT. The complete CDR3 sequence is CSADRGGTQYF. The complete variable domain, with remaining parts taken from reference TRBV29-1 and TRBJ2-5, reads SAVISQKPSRDICQRGTSLTIQCQVDSQVTMMFWYRQQPGQSLTLIATANQGSEATYESGFVIDKFPISRPNLTFSTLTVSNMSPEDSSIYLCSADRGGTQYFGPGTRLLVL.

In this sample, this clone turned up many times. This chain's CDR3 is CSVSHPRIADNEQFF. The part of the CDR3 DNA that was read is TGCAGCGTTTCCCACCCCCGGATAGCAGACAATGAG. The chain has TRBV29-1 and TRBJ2-1, with D uncertain. The DNA ends 3 residues before the CDR3 does, and the rest of the CDR3 is filled in from the germline J gene. The CDR3 loop spans 15 amino acids. Between the trimmed V and J ends, which lost 5 bases and 5 bases, there was a span of 19 bases. Germline loops: CDR1 SQVTM, CDR2 ANQGSEA.

This clone has just a few counts. Coverage ceases 3 residues before the CDR3 finishes, and the germline J gene fills in the end. The chain couples TRBV2 to TRBJ1-5; TRBD1 aligns across 8 bases. Trimming at V came to 2 bases and at J to 9 bases, leaving 12 bases not matched to a gene. In germline, CDR1 is SNHLY, CDR2 FYNNEI. This CDR3 has 16 amino acids. This CDR3 is CASSESINTGGRPQHF. The DNA read from the CDR3 is TGTGCCAGCAGTGAATCCATTAACACAGGGGGTCGGCCC.

This clone was observed at least ten times. The read ends 3 residues early relative to the CDR3; the germline J gene fills the gap. V and J are TRBV10-3 and TRBJ2-7; weak D call: TRBD2 (6 bases). The CDR3 runs to 15 residues. V lost 2 bases and J 2 bases, leaving 13 bases between the germline ends. Per germline, CDR1 ENHRY and CDR2 SYGVKD. The CDR3 bases that were read are TGTGCCATCAGTGAGAGGCTAGCGCCTACCTACGAG. Encoded protein: CAISERLAPTYE. From start to end, the CDR3 is CAISERLAPTYEQYF.

Turning to this clone: The CDR3 goes on 3 residues after the read ends, and that part is filled in from the germline J gene. Other DNA sequences in the sample encode the same CDR3. This rearrangement joins TRBV2 to TRBJ2-7; D ambiguous. Germline V gene data show CDR1 as SNHLY and CDR2 as FYNNEI. The CDR3 totals 14 residues. Trimming cost V 6 bases and J 0 bases, with 12 bases left between them. The CDR3 protein is CASRKAQVSYEQYF. The covered CDR3 bases are TGTGCCAGCAGAAAAGCTCAGGTCTCCTACGAG.

Ten or more counts support this clone. The read stops 3 residues short of the end of the CDR3; the missing end is completed from the germline J gene. The V and J genes are TRBV5-1 and TRBJ2-3; a possible D gene is TRBD1 (5 bases). CDR3 length: 15 residues. Germline V gene lookup returns CDR1 SGHRS and CDR2 YFSETQ. V dropped 5 bases and J dropped 3 bases, with 16 bases sitting between them. The CDR3: CASSPRVAETDTQYF. CDR3 DNA (partial): TGCGCCAGCAGTCCCAGGGTCGCCGAGACAGATACG.

Many counts were recorded for this clone. The sequenced fragment ends 3 residues before the CDR3 boundary, so the rest is inferred from the germline J gene. V gene TRBV19 combines with J gene TRBJ2-6; 8 nucleotides match TRBD1. CDR3 length: 16 amino acids. Germline trimming cut 8 bases from V and 0 bases from J; bases unmatched to any gene: 6. Looked up from germline, CDR1 is LNHDA and CDR2 is SQIVND (reference sequence). The sequenced CDR3 bases are TGTGCCAGTGGGACAGGAGTAGGCTCTGGGGCCAACGTC. Translation: CASGTGVGSGANV. The complete CDR3 sequence is CASGTGVGSGANVLTF.

With respect to this clone: The read terminates 3 residues ahead of where the CDR3 ends, so the germline J gene completes it. V usage is TRBV5-1 and J usage is TRBJ2-7, with 9 bases identical to TRBD1. This CDR3 spans 19 amino acids. V shed 2 bases and J 6 bases; nucleotides not matched to a gene: 21. The V gene's germline CDR1 is SGHRS and CDR2 YFSETQ. CDR3 DNA (partial): TGCGCCAGCAGCTTCAGTTCGGAGACCGGACAGGGGCGACCCTTCGAG. Amino acids: CASSFSSETGQGRPFE. The CDR3 in full is CASSFSSETGQGRPFEQYF.